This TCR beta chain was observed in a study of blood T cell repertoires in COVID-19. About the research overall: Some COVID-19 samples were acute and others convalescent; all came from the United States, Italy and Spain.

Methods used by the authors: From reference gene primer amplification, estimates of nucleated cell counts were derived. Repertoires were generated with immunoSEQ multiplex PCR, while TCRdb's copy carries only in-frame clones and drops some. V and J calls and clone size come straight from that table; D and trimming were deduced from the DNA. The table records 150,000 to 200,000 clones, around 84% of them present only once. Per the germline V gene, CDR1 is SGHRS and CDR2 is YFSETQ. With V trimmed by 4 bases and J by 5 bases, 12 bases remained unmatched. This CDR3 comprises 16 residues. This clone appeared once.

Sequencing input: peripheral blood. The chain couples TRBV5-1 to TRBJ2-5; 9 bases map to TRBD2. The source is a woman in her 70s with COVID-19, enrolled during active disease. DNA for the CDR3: TGCGCCAGCAGCCCCGATCCGCGGGGGGGTAGGGAGACCCAGTACTTC. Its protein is CASSPDPRGGRETQYF.